This TCR beta chain emerged from a study of shared T cell receptors in the human thymus. Generated by immunoSEQ multiplex PCR, the TCRdb table keeps only in-frame clones and is missing some. The sample yields 700,000 or so clones, over 75% seen once. Germline CDR1 is SGHDT and CDR2 is YYEEEE. V was trimmed by 4 bases and J by 5 bases, leaving 19 bases between them. The CDR3 has 15 residues. This same sample was also part of a study on human thymus T cells.

This sequence was found in a girl under three years old with a congenital heart defect. The sample was thymocytes. The rearrangement links TRBV5-6 to TRBJ2-7, with a tentative D call TRBD2 (6 bases). The CDR3 DNA is TGTGCCAGCAGCCCGCGGGGAAGGGGCCTTAACGAGCAGTACTTC. This codes for CASSPRGRGLNEQYF. Full variable domain (remainder filled in from reference TRBV5-6 and TRBJ2-7): DAGVTQSPTHLIKTRGQQVTLRCSPKSGHDTVSWYQQALGQGPQFIFQYYEEEERQRGNFPDRFSGHQFPNYSSELNVNALLLGDSALYLCASSPRGRGLNEQYFGPGTRLTVT.